A single sample is the source of the 24 T cell receptor beta chains below, sequenced in a study of T cell responses to AZD1222 COVID-19 vaccine. Some clones are missing from TCRdb's copy, which holds only in-frame ones; the method was immunoSEQ multiplex PCR. Of 140,000 to 150,000 clones listed, approximately 83% are singletons. The sample was peripheral blood, taken on day 0 of AZD1222 vaccination. The source of these receptors is an adult in good health.

V gene TRBV7-9 combines with J gene TRBJ2-1; D possibly matches TRBD1 or TRBD2 (6 bases each). The CDR3 is 14 residues long. Trimming shortened V by 4 bases and J by 7 bases, and 14 bases separated the two germline ends. Germline V CDR1 and CDR2: SEHNR, FQNEAQ (reference sequence). The CDR3 DNA reads TGTGCCAGCAGCTCATCGGGGGCTGTTAATGAGCAGTTCTTC. Amino acid sequence: CASSSSGAVNEQFF.

In its sample, this clone was seen once. J is TRBJ2-7 and V is TRBV7-2; D is uncertain. The V end was cut by 5 bases, the J end by 3 bases, with 17 bases between. Germline CDR1 is SGHTA and CDR2 is FQGNSA. CDR3 length equals 15 residues. CDR3 in DNA: TGTGCCAGCAGCCCACCGGGCCTGGGCCTCTACGAGCAGTACTTC. It yields the protein CASSPPGLGLYEQYF. Together with reference TRBV7-2 and TRBJ2-7, the CDR3 gives the full variable domain: GAGVSQSPSNKVTEKGKDVELRCDPISGHTALYWYRQSLGQGLEFLIYFQGNSAPDKSGLPSDRFSAERTGGSVSTLTIQRTQQEDSAVYLCASSPPGLGLYEQYFGPGTRLTVT.

The chain links TRBV9 to TRBJ1-6; no reliable D call. The germline V gene has CDR1 SGDLS and CDR2 YYNGEE. The ends were cut back, 0 bases at V and 9 bases at J, with 13 bases in the middle. CDR3 length equals 15 residues. CDR3 DNA: TGTGCCAGCAGCGTAGATGGGGATAAGGGTTCACCCCTCCACTTT. Its protein is CASSVDGDKGSPLHF.

The gene calls are TRBV20-1 and TRBJ2-1; a possible D gene is TRBD2 (5 bases). Germline lookup yields CDR1 DFQATT and CDR2 SNEGSKA (reference sequence). This CDR3 has 15 amino acids. The V gene lost 3 bases and the J gene lost 0 bases, with 12 bases spanning the gap. As DNA, the CDR3 is TGCAGTGCTAGTGGAGGAGCCAGCTCCTACAATGAGCAGTTCTTC. This codes for CSASGGASSYNEQFF.

This clone was observed a handful of times. The same CDR3 arises from other DNA sequences in this sample as well. The rearrangement links TRBV7-9 to TRBJ1-1; D perhaps matches TRBD1 (6 bases). V was cut by 8 bases and J by 7 bases, with 11 bases left in between. There are 11 residues in the CDR3. The germline gives CDR1 SEHNR, CDR2 FQNEAQ (reference sequence). CDR3 residues: CASSRTDEAFF. Written as DNA, the CDR3 is TGTGCCAGCTCCCGGACAGATGAAGCTTTCTTT.

The rearrangement joins TRBV5-1 to TRBJ2-7, with D uncertain. Per germline, CDR1 SGHRS and CDR2 YFSETQ. This CDR3 is built from 16 residues. V lost 1 base and J 1 base, leaving 15 bases between the germline ends. CDR3 amino acids: CASSLPEASDSYEQYF. The DNA for the CDR3 is TGCGCCAGCAGCTTGCCCGAGGCGTCGGATTCCTACGAGCAGTACTTC.

This rearrangement joins TRBV3-1 (or the pseudogene TRBV3-2) to TRBJ2-1, with D possibly being TRBD2 (6 bases). Germline V gene data show CDR1 as LGHDT and CDR2 as YNNKEL (reference sequence). Trimming removed 5 bases from V and 10 bases from J, with 27 bases in between. The CDR3 sequence is 17 residues long. In nucleotides, the CDR3 is TGTGCCAGCAGCGACCCCCCGGAGGGACGCCCTCTAAGAGAGCAGTTCTTC. It yields the protein CASSDPPEGRPLREQFF.

The chain combines TRBV24-1 with TRBJ2-3, with D perhaps matching TRBD2 (5 bases). The CDR3 consists of 14 residues. The V end lost 4 bases, the J end lost 3 bases, and 10 bases lay between the germline ends. Germline CDR1 reads KGHDR; CDR2 reads SFDVKD. In nucleotides, the CDR3 is TGTGCCACCAGTGACCGGACTGGAACAGATACGCAGTATTTT. Translation: CATSDRTGTDTQYF.

This chain connects TRBV21-1 to TRBJ2-5; the table's D call of TRBD2 was not tested on the DNA. TRBV21-1 is annotated as a pseudogene. CDR3 length: 17 residues. The DNA of the CDR3 is TGTGCCAGCAGCAAACTAGCGGGAGGGCCGGTTGGGGAGACCCAGTACTTC. This encodes CASSKLAGGPVGETQYF.

This chain links TRBV14 with TRBJ2-4; 7 bases align to TRBD2. The CDR3 is 17 residues long. Germline assignment: CDR1 SGHDN and CDR2 FVKESK. Trimming cost V 0 bases and J 7 bases; bases outside gene matches: 12. As DNA, the CDR3 is TGTGCCAGCAGCCAAGATTCCAGGCCCCTCGGGGGGAACATTCAGTACTTC. Amino acid sequence: CASSQDSRPLGGNIQYF. The whole variable domain, filled in from reference TRBV14 and TRBJ2-4, reads EAGVTQFPSHSVIEKGQTVTLRCDPISGHDNLYWYRRVMGKEIKFLLHFVKESKQDESGMPNNRFLAERTGGTYSTLKVQPAELEDSGVYFCASSQDSRPLGGNIQYFGAGTRLSVL.

V usage is TRBV3-1 (or the pseudogene TRBV3-2) and J usage is TRBJ2-3; perhaps TRBD2 as D (6 bases). V dropped 1 base and J dropped 6 bases, with 14 bases sitting between them. The germline V gene encodes CDR1 LGHDT and CDR2 YNNKEL (reference sequence). The CDR3 sequence is 15 residues long. This chain's CDR3 is CASSQAGLGGDTQYF. CDR3 coding DNA: TGTGCCAGCAGCCAAGCGGGCCTTGGGGGGGATACGCAGTATTTT.

This clone has just a few counts. V usage is TRBV9 and J usage is TRBJ2-5, with D possibly matching TRBD2 (6 bases). Germline lookup yields CDR1 SGDLS and CDR2 YYNGEE. V lost 3 bases to trimming and J lost 4 bases, with 25 bases between them. The CDR3 is made up of 18 amino acids. CDR3: CASSGARELEAGRETQYF. CDR3 coding DNA: TGTGCCAGCAGCGGGGCCAGGGAGCTAGAAGCCGGGAGAGAGACCCAGTACTTC.

The chain carries TRBV6-5 and TRBJ1-2; no firm D call. Trimming shortened V by 8 bases and J by 2 bases, and 18 bases separated the two germline ends. Germline CDR1 MNHEY, CDR2 SVGAGI. CDR3 length: 15 residues. CDR3: CASGWNSLGNYGYTF. CDR3 DNA: TGTGCCAGCGGTTGGAACAGCCTGGGGAACTATGGCTACACCTTC.

The chain joins TRBV6-1 to TRBJ1-3, with TRBD1 identical over 8 bases. V lost 3 bases to trimming and J lost 12 bases; unmatched junction nucleotides: 7. CDR3 length: 13 residues. Germline values: CDR1 MNHNS, CDR2 SASEGT. The CDR3 protein is CASSDGQGAFIYF. The CDR3, as DNA: TGTGCCAGCAGTGACGGGCAGGGGGCCTTCATATATTTT.

The rearrangement uses TRBV11-2 and TRBJ1-3; D is perhaps TRBD1 (6 bases). CDR3 length: 14 amino acids. Germline V gives CDR1 SGHAT, CDR2 FQNNGV. V was shortened by 5 bases and J by 3 bases, with 11 bases between the two germline ends. Here the CDR3 DNA reads TGTGCCAGCAGCGCGCAGGGGCTTGGAAACACCATATATTTT. Translated, it gives CASSAQGLGNTIYF.

The CDR3 DNA reads TGCGCCAGCAGCTCAGGGGACTCCTACGAGCAGTACTTC. Protein product: CASSSGDSYEQYF. J is TRBJ2-7 and V is TRBV5-1; a possible D gene is TRBD1 (6 bases). CDR1 and CDR2 (germline): SGHRS, YFSETQ. The CDR3 loop spans 13 amino acids. V gave up 3 bases and J gave up 0 bases, with 7 bases separating them. Combining the CDR3 with reference TRBV5-1 and TRBJ2-7 gives the whole variable domain KAGVTQTPRYLIKTRGQQVTLSCSPISGHRSVSWYQQTPGQGLQFLFEYFSETQRNKGNFPGRFSGRQFSNSRSEMNVSTLELGDSALYLCASSSGDSYEQYFGPGTRLTVT.

The CDR3 here is CASGSGLQETQYF. In nucleotides, the CDR3 is TGTGCCAGCGGCAGTGGCCTTCAAGAGACCCAGTACTTC. The chain couples TRBV2 to TRBJ2-5, with D hard to call. This CDR3 is built from 13 residues. Trimming left V 8 bases short and J 2 bases short, with 12 bases between. Germline assignment: CDR1 SNHLY and CDR2 FYNNEI.

V usage is TRBV30 and J usage is TRBJ2-3; unclear D gene. The CDR3 contains 16 residues. CDR1 GTSNPN and CDR2 SVGIG come from the germline V gene (reference sequence). The V gene lost 2 bases and the J gene lost 0 bases, with 15 bases spanning the gap. The CDR3 coding sequence is TGTGCCTGGAGTACCTCATCCTTCTCTAGCACAGATACGCAGTATTTT. Encoded protein: CAWSTSSFSSTDTQYF.

This clone is large within its sample. The J gene is TRBJ2-7, the V gene TRBV14; D is unresolved. The CDR3 totals 12 residues. CDR1 and CDR2 (germline): SGHDN, FVKESK. Trimming took 1 base from V and 3 from J, leaving 4 bases between them. Here the CDR3 reads CASSQANYEQYF. The CDR3 nucleotides are TGTGCCAGCAGCCAAGCCAACTACGAGCAGTACTTC.

Comments on this clone: At one end the junction does not follow the germline gene, possibly because of a read error. V and J are TRBV3-1 (or the pseudogene TRBV3-2) and TRBJ1-6; 12 bases fit TRBD1. CDR1 and CDR2 from the germline V gene are LGHDT and YNNKEL (reference sequence). This CDR3 has 19 residues. CDR3 coding DNA: TGTGCCAGCAGACAAGGGACAGGGGGCCTTAGCTCCTATAATTCACCCCTCCACTTT. Translation gives CASRQGTGGLSSYNSPLHF.

This rearrangement joins TRBV6-5 to TRBJ1-2, with 10 bases that match TRBD1. The CDR3 loop spans 15 amino acids. The J segment lost 7 bases and the V segment lost 3 bases, leaving 8 bases of the junction unmatched. Per the germline V gene, CDR1 is MNHEY and CDR2 is SVGAGI. CDR3 protein: CASSYMDRGMFGYTF. In DNA, the CDR3 is TGTGCCAGCAGTTATATGGACAGGGGGATGTTTGGCTACACCTTC.

The CDR3 reads CAISQGGGYTEAFF. Written as DNA, the CDR3 is TGTGCCATCAGCCAAGGGGGGGGTTACACTGAAGCTTTCTTT. V and J are TRBV10-3 and TRBJ1-1; a possible D gene is TRBD1 (6 bases). V was shortened by 6 bases and J by 3 bases, with 14 bases between the two germline ends. Per germline, CDR1 ENHRY and CDR2 SYGVKD. CDR3 length equals 14 residues.

J is TRBJ1-4 and V is TRBV19; D is unresolved. The V gene lost 5 bases and the J gene lost 7 bases, with 17 bases spanning the gap. Per the germline V gene, CDR1 is LNHDA and CDR2 is SQIVND (reference sequence). CDR3 size: 15 residues. This CDR3 reads CASSFQWAAGEKLFF. CDR3 bases: TGTGCCAGTAGTTTCCAATGGGCGGCGGGTGAAAAACTGTTTTTT.

This clone was seen a handful of times. The rearrangement uses TRBV7-9 and TRBJ2-3, with 14 nucleotides matching TRBD2. Trimming removed 1 base from V and 6 bases from J; junction bases left unmatched: 9. The CDR3 covers 18 residues. Germline values: CDR1 SEHNR, CDR2 FQNEAQ (reference sequence). CDR3 amino acids: CASSLGLAGGPFADTQYF. DNA of the CDR3: TGTGCCAGCAGCTTAGGACTAGCGGGGGGGCCGTTTGCGGATACGCAGTATTTT.